These T cell receptor beta chains were read from a single sample in a study of tumor-infiltrating lymphocytes in localized non-small cell lung cancer. Here immunoSEQ multiplex PCR was the method, and the copy in TCRdb shows in-frame clones only, minus some. The repertoire holds some 7,100 clones, approximately 80% seen once, with approximately 16% in the top ten. The sample taken for sequencing was uninvolved lung tissue not adjacent to the tumor. These receptors originate from a human donor with non-small cell lung cancer. Both conserved end residues are part of each CDR3. D genes are given only for firm matches. Clone size is not always given. Where it is, it says once, few, many or a class for expanded clones.

j_gene: TRBJ2-7
v_gene: TRBV27
len: 13
abundance: few
d_gene: NA
CDR3nt: TGTGCCAGCAGTCCTAGCGCGACCTACGAGCAGTACTTC
CDR3aa: CASSPSATYEQYF

j_gene: TRBJ2-7
v_gene: TRBV2
len: 12
abundance: NA
d_gene: NA
CDR3nt: TGTGCCAGCAGTGAGGAGCGCAGCGAGGAGTACTTC
CDR3aa: CASSEERSEEYF

j_gene: TRBJ1-1
v_gene: TRBV10-3
len: 16
abundance: NA
d_gene: TRBD1
CDR3nt: TGTGCCATCAGTGACGGGACAGGGGGCCAGACCACTGAAGCTTTCTTT
CDR3aa: CAISDGTGGQTTEAFF

j_gene: TRBJ2-7
v_gene: TRBV5-1
len: 14
abundance: NA
d_gene: NA
CDR3nt: TGCGCCAGCAGCTTGGTTGCCCTAACCTACGAGCAGTACTTC
CDR3aa: CASSLVALTYEQYF

j_gene: TRBJ1-2
v_gene: TRBV19
len: 12
abundance: NA
d_gene: NA
CDR3nt: TGTGCCACCTCTCCAGCCTCCTATGGCTACACCTTC
CDR3aa: CATSPASYGYTF

j_gene: TRBJ2-3
v_gene: TRBV2
len: 13
abundance: NA
d_gene: NA
CDR3nt: TGTGCCAGCAGTGTATTATTCACAGATACGCAGTATTTT
CDR3aa: CASSVLFTDTQYF

j_gene: TRBJ2-7
v_gene: TRBV5-4
len: 15
abundance: few
d_gene: TRBD2
CDR3nt: TGTGCCAGCAGCTTGGGTCTAGCGGCCTCCTACGAGCAGTACTTC
CDR3aa: CASSLGLAASYEQYF

j_gene: TRBJ2-1
v_gene: TRBV7-2
len: 15
abundance: NA
d_gene: NA
CDR3nt: TGTGCCAGCAGCTTAGCTAGCGGACTCTACAATGAGCAGTTCTTC
CDR3aa: CASSLASGLYNEQFF

j_gene: TRBJ2-7
v_gene: TRBV10-2
len: 12
abundance: NA
d_gene: NA
CDR3nt: TGCGCCAGCAGTTTTGATCTCTACGAGCAGTACTTC
CDR3aa: CASSFDLYEQYF

j_gene: TRBJ1-4
v_gene: TRBV6-1
len: 14
abundance: NA
d_gene: TRBD1
CDR3nt: TGTGCCAGCACCCCGGACAGGGGGTCTGAAAAACTGTTTTTT
CDR3aa: CASTPDRGSEKLFF

j_gene: TRBJ2-7
v_gene: TRBV7-2
len: 12
abundance: once
d_gene: NA
CDR3nt: TGTGCCAGCAGCTTGGGGGCGGATGAGCAGTACTTC
CDR3aa: CASSLGADEQYF

j_gene: TRBJ2-5
v_gene: TRBV2
len: 15
abundance: NA
d_gene: TRBD2
CDR3nt: TGTGCCAGCAGTTTCGGGACTAGCGGGGGAGAGACCCAGTACTTC
CDR3aa: CASSFGTSGGETQYF

j_gene: TRBJ2-1
v_gene: TRBV30
len: 15
abundance: NA
d_gene: TRBD2
CDR3nt: TGTGCCTGGACCCTGGGACTAGCGGGAGGGTTTGAGCAGTTCTTC
CDR3aa: CAWTLGLAGGFEQFF

j_gene: TRBJ2-2
v_gene: TRBV5-1
len: 15
abundance: NA
d_gene: NA
CDR3nt: TGCGCCAGCAGCCTGGCCGGGACCGATGCCGGGGAGCTGTTTTTT
CDR3aa: CASSLAGTDAGELFF

j_gene: TRBJ2-7
v_gene: TRBV21-1
len: 14
abundance: NA
d_gene: NA
CDR3nt: TGTGCCAGCAGCAAAGGGGTAAACAGTCTAGGGCAGTACTTC
CDR3aa: CASSKGVNSLGQYF

j_gene: TRBJ2-7
v_gene: TRBV29-1
len: 14
abundance: NA
d_gene: TRBD1
CDR3nt: TGCAGTGCCCTATTTCGGGACAGGCCCTACGAGCAGTACTTC
CDR3aa: CSALFRDRPYEQYF

j_gene: TRBJ1-5
v_gene: TRBV28
len: 16
abundance: NA
d_gene: TRBD1
CDR3nt: TGTGCCAGCAGTTTCCAGACAGGGGGTCTTCCCCAGCCCCAGCATTTT
CDR3aa: CASSFQTGGLPQPQHF

j_gene: TRBJ2-1
v_gene: TRBV6-4
len: 15
abundance: NA
d_gene: TRBD2
CDR3nt: TGTGCCAGCAGTCCTGAAAATAGCGGGAACGATGAGCAGTTCTTC
CDR3aa: CASSPENSGNDEQFF

j_gene: TRBJ2-1
v_gene: TRBV5-1
len: 13
abundance: NA
d_gene: TRBD1
CDR3nt: TGCGCCAGCAGCTTCGACAGGGCGGTAGAGCAGTTCTTC
CDR3aa: CASSFDRAVEQFF

j_gene: TRBJ1-1
v_gene: TRBV6-6
len: 14
abundance: NA
d_gene: NA
CDR3nt: TGTGCCAGCAGTTACGAGCCACAGAACACTGAAGCTTTCTTT
CDR3aa: CASSYEPQNTEAFF

j_gene: TRBJ1-5
v_gene: TRBV6-1
len: 14
abundance: NA
d_gene: NA
CDR3nt: TGTGCCAGCAGAGGACCTTATAGCAATCAGCCCCAGCATTTT
CDR3aa: CASRGPYSNQPQHF

j_gene: TRBJ2-4
v_gene: TRBV2
len: 15
abundance: once
d_gene: NA
CDR3nt: TGTGCCAGCAGTGATTCCGGGAAGGCCAAAAACATTCAGTACTTC
CDR3aa: CASSDSGKAKNIQYF

j_gene: TRBJ1-5
v_gene: TRBV6-1
len: 15
abundance: NA
d_gene: TRBD1
CDR3nt: TGTGCCAGCAGTGTAGAGACAGGGTTCGGTCAGCCCCAGCATTTT
CDR3aa: CASSVETGFGQPQHF

j_gene: TRBJ2-7
v_gene: TRBV6-5
len: 13
abundance: NA
d_gene: NA
CDR3nt: TGTGCCAGCAGTTTGGACCGATCCTACGAGCAGTACTTC
CDR3aa: CASSLDRSYEQYF

j_gene: TRBJ2-5
v_gene: TRBV7-6
len: 13
abundance: NA
d_gene: NA
CDR3nt: TGTGCCAGCAGGGCAGGGGGGCAAGAGACCCAGTACTTC
CDR3aa: CASRAGGQETQYF

j_gene: TRBJ2-1
v_gene: TRBV27
len: 16
abundance: NA
d_gene: NA
CDR3nt: TGTGCCAGCTCTGTAAGGAGCGGAGACCTTTTGGATGAGCAGTTCTTC
CDR3aa: CASSVRSGDLLDEQFF

j_gene: TRBJ2-7
v_gene: TRBV5-6
len: 16
abundance: once
d_gene: NA
CDR3nt: TGTGCCAGCAGCTTGGGGGGCCTGGACTTAACCTACGAGCAGTACTTC
CDR3aa: CASSLGGLDLTYEQYF

j_gene: TRBJ1-2
v_gene: TRBV11-2
len: 15
abundance: NA
d_gene: TRBD1
CDR3nt: TGTGCCAGCAGCGGGGCCGGACAGGGGAAAATTGGCTACACCTTC
CDR3aa: CASSGAGQGKIGYTF

j_gene: TRBJ1-1
v_gene: TRBV11-3
len: 13
abundance: NA
d_gene: NA
CDR3nt: TGTGCCAGCAGCTACAAGGGGAACACTGAAGCTTTCTTT
CDR3aa: CASSYKGNTEAFF

j_gene: TRBJ2-3
v_gene: TRBV7-6
len: 16
abundance: NA
d_gene: TRBD2
CDR3nt: TGTGCCAGCAGCTTAGGTAGCGGGGGGATCACAGATACGCAGTATTTT
CDR3aa: CASSLGSGGITDTQYF

j_gene: TRBJ2-3
v_gene: TRBV6-1
len: 14
abundance: NA
d_gene: NA
CDR3nt: TGTGCCAGCAGTCCCGGACTAACACCAGATACGCAGTATTTT
CDR3aa: CASSPGLTPDTQYF

j_gene: TRBJ2-7
v_gene: TRBV7-9
len: 11
abundance: NA
d_gene: TRBD1
CDR3nt: TGTGCCAGCAGCGTACAGGGGAAACTGTACTTC
CDR3aa: CASSVQGKLYF